The clone carrying this TCR beta chain was seen at least ten times. Its target is unknown. A J-beta primer mix and a sample-barcoded 5' primer were used in a second PCR of roughly 6 to 12 cycles. TCRdb itself ran the 5' RACE reads through MiXCR, one entry per CDR3 protein. Among fewer than 800,000 distinct CDR3 sequences listed, roughly 32% were seen once. The germline V and J ends were trimmed by 0 bases and 1 base, with 6 bases remaining between them. The CDR3 contains 15 residues. CDR1 is LGHNA and CDR2 is YNFKEQ in the germline V gene. These data belong to a study of blood T cells in healthy people across ages. General study results and limits: Donors of long life had a larger count of naive CD4+ cells and greater diversity than aged donors.

Specimen: blood. The chain uses TRBV4-2 and TRBJ1-4; D remains unclear. This TCR was sampled from an elderly woman in good health. The CDR3 DNA is TGTGCCAGCAGCCAAGAAAGCTTAACTAATGAAAAACTGTTTTTT. Its translation: CASSQESLTNEKLFF.